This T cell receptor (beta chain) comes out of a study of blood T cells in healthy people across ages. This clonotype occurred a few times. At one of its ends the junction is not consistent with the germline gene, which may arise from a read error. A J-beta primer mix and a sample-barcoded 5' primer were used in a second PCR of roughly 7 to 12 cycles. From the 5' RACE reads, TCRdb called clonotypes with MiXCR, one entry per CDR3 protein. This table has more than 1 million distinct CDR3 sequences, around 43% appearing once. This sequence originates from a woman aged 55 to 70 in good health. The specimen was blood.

The CDR3 region has the DNA TGTGCCAGCAGTGAGTCGAGCGAAAACATTCAGTACTTC. Protein product: CASSESSENIQYF. The chain is built from TRBV10-3 and TRBJ2-4; D remains ambiguous. In germline, CDR1 is ENHRY, CDR2 SYGVKD. CDR3 length equals 13 residues.